This TCR beta chain was retrieved from a study of naive and memory T cell subsets. Whole blood, over 2 ml, came from adult healthy volunteers. Unsorted total RNA, roughly 1 to 1,100 ng, was DNase treated before reverse transcription. After removal of 9 bases from V and 1 base from J, the junction contained 6 bases not matched to a gene. The length of the CDR3 is 14 residues. Germline lookup yields CDR1 SGHKS and CDR2 YYEKEE (reference sequence). For blood and skin samples, reverse transcription used TCR alpha and beta constant primers. Amplification of ligated cDNA took four PCR rounds with SP2 and nested alpha and beta constant primers. TCRdb re-called the 5' RACE reads through MiXCR, storing one row per CDR3 protein. This repertoire shows 20,000 to 25,000 distinct CDR3 sequences, about 4.4% found once; its top ten account for about 7.8%. This clonotype was recorded many times.

This clonotype was obtained from a male donor in good health. This chain links TRBV5-5 with TRBJ2-7; 11 bases align to TRBD2. The CDR3 spells CATSSGGPSYEQYF. CDR3 DNA sequence: TGTGCCACTTCTAGCGGGGGGCCATCCTACGAGCAGTACTTC.